This passage covers 20 T cell receptor beta chains from one sample sequenced in a study of T cell repertoires in cytomegalovirus infection. No antigen has been identified for these receptors. TCRdb re-analysed the reads in MiXCR, keeping a single row per CDR3 protein. This table has hundreds of thousands of distinct CDR3 sequences, roughly a third appearing once. Sequenced here: cultured PBMCs, sampled from culture after CMV antigen stimulation. The receptors were sampled from a human donor in good health (CMV status not recorded). Some clones in this sample may be carry-over from other donors' samples.

V is TRBV7-9 and J is TRBJ2-4, with D possibly matching TRBD2 (5 bases). Germline V gene sequence: CDR1 SEHNR, CDR2 FQNEAQ (reference sequence). The CDR3 length is 17 residues. Trimming took off 2 bases at V and 2 bases at J, with 16 bases between the two ends. CDR3 in amino acids: CASSLTLLGATKNIQYF. CDR3 DNA: TGTGCCAGCAGCTTAACCCTCTTGGGAGCTACCAAAAACATTCAGTACTTC. Looking up the rest from reference TRBV7-9 and TRBJ2-4 gives the full variable domain: DTGVSQNPRHKITKRGQNVTFRCDPISEHNRLYWYRQTLGQGPEFLTYFQNEAQLEKSRLLSDRFSAERPKGSFSTLEIQRTEQGDSAMYLCASSLTLLGATKNIQYFGAGTRLSVL.

This clonotype appeared a few times. This rearrangement joins TRBV4-1 to TRBJ2-7, with 12 nucleotides matching TRBD2. The CDR3 covers 16 residues. V lost 5 bases and J lost 4; bases outside the gene matches: 9. The V gene's germline CDR1 is MGHRA and CDR2 YSYEKL. CDR3 protein: CASSARDTSGRYEQYF. The CDR3 coding sequence is TGCGCCAGCAGCGCCCGAGACACTAGCGGGAGGTACGAGCAGTACTTC.

This clonotype was found a few times. The genes are TRBV4-1 and TRBJ2-1; either TRBD1 or TRBD2 may fit D (5 bases each). The germline gives CDR1 MGHRA, CDR2 YSYEKL. This CDR3 is 15 amino acids long. V was shortened by 0 bases and J by 5 bases, with 11 bases between the two germline ends. CDR3 coding DNA: TGCGCCAGCAGCCAAGATGGGGCGGGTCACAATGAGCAGTTCTTC. Translated: CASSQDGAGHNEQFF.

J is TRBJ2-1 and V is TRBV19; TRBD2 aligns across 12 bases. The CDR3 length is 17 residues. Germline lookup yields CDR1 LNHDA and CDR2 SQIVND (reference sequence). J gave up 2 bases and V 4 bases, and 6 bases lay outside the gene matches. This chain's CDR3 is CASSTRLAGAPYNEQFF. The CDR3 DNA reads as TGTGCCAGTAGTACCCGACTAGCGGGGGCCCCCTACAATGAGCAGTTCTTC.

The chain links TRBV7-8 to TRBJ2-7; D unclear. This CDR3 comprises 13 residues. V gave up 4 bases and J gave up 6 bases, with 13 bases separating them. CDR1 and CDR2 (germline): SGHVS, FQNEAQ. The CDR3 DNA reads as TGTGCCAGCAGCTCGACTGAGACGGGCGAGCAGTACTTC. This codes for CASSSTETGEQYF.

The J gene is TRBJ2-7, the V gene TRBV14, with D possibly TRBD2 on 5 matching bases. There are 15 residues in the CDR3. Germline CDR1 and CDR2: SGHDN and FVKESK. The ends were cut back, 4 bases at V and 3 bases at J, with 16 bases in the middle. CDR3 residues: CASSRYGEPLYEQYV. The CDR3 coding sequence is TGTGCCAGCAGCCGTTACGGGGAGCCTCTCTACGAGCAGTACGTC.

This clonotype was seen ten or more times. V is TRBV11-3 and J is TRBJ2-1; 12 bases are a match to TRBD2. This CDR3 is 23 amino acids long. Germline CDR1 SGHNT, CDR2 YENEEA. After removal of 1 base from V and 0 bases from J, the junction contained 19 bases not matched to a gene. The CDR3 region has the DNA TGTGCCAGCAGCTTAGGCATGTGGGGGCTAGCGGGAGGGAAGAAAAGCTCCTACAATGAGCAGTTCTTC. Amino acid sequence: CASSLGMWGLAGGKKSSYNEQFF.

This clonotype was recorded only once. This rearrangement joins TRBV6-2 or TRBV6-3 to TRBJ2-1; 13 bases match TRBD2. Unmatched junction bases numbered 11, after V lost 6 bases and J lost 3 bases. Germline CDR1 MNHEY, CDR2 SVGEGT. This CDR3 region has 18 residues. The CDR3 coding sequence is TGTGCCAGCAGCCATATCCAGACTAGCGGGAGGAGCTACAATGAGCAGTTCTTC. Its protein is CASSHIQTSGRSYNEQFF.

The sample holds a few counts of this clonotype. The V gene is TRBV6-2 or TRBV6-3, the J gene TRBJ1-6; D not resolved. The V gene's germline CDR1 is MNHEY and CDR2 SVGEGT. The CDR3 consists of 12 residues. V dropped 8 bases and J dropped 9 bases, with 11 bases sitting between them. The CDR3 DNA follows: TGTGCCAGCGCAACGAAAGTTTCACCCCTCCACTTT. Protein sequence: CASATKVSPLHF.

The chain uses TRBV3-1 and TRBJ1-1; tentative D call: TRBD1 (6 bases). This CDR3 comprises 14 residues. The V end was cut by 0 bases, the J end by 4 bases, with 9 bases between. Germline CDR1 is LGHDT and CDR2 is YNNKEL (reference sequence). CDR3 amino acids: CASSQDGGTTEAFF. The CDR3 DNA reads as TGTGCCAGCAGCCAAGATGGGGGCACCACTGAAGCTTTCTTT.

The V and J genes are TRBV19 and TRBJ2-7, with 9 bases that match TRBD1. CDR1 and CDR2 (germline): LNHDA, SQIVND (reference sequence). The trim removed 3 bases at V and 4 bases at J, leaving 4 bases unmatched. The CDR3 is 14 amino acids. The CDR3, as DNA: TGTGCCAGTAGTATGGGGGACAGGGTATACGAGCAGTACTTC. It yields the protein CASSMGDRVYEQYF.

This clonotype was detected a few times. The chain links TRBV5-1 to TRBJ1-1; 11 positions match TRBD1. The CDR3 loop spans 17 amino acids. In germline, CDR1 is SGHRS, CDR2 YFSETQ. Trimming at V came to 5 bases and at J to 1 base, leaving 10 bases not matched to a gene. This CDR3 reads CASSRRTGTGGNTEAFF. Here the CDR3 DNA reads TGCGCCAGCAGTCGGAGAACCGGGACAGGGGGGAACACTGAAGCTTTCTTT. The full variable domain, completed using reference TRBV5-1 and TRBJ1-1, is KAGVTQTPRYLIKTRGQQVTLSCSPISGHRSVSWYQQTPGQGLQFLFEYFSETQRNKGNFPGRFSGRQFSNSRSEMNVSTLELGDSALYLCASSRRTGTGGNTEAFFGQGTRLTVV.

V gene TRBV4-3 combines with J gene TRBJ2-1, with TRBD2 identical over 10 bases. V was clipped by 0 bases and J by 6 bases; unmatched bases: 5. This CDR3 has 16 amino acids. CDR1 LGHNA and CDR2 YSLEER come from the germline V gene. The CDR3 loop reads CASSQDPSGSPNEQFF. The CDR3 region has the DNA TGCGCCAGCAGCCAAGATCCTAGCGGGAGTCCCAATGAGCAGTTCTTC.

The chain employs TRBV20-1 and TRBJ1-4; D gene uncertain. The V gene lost 3 bases and the J gene lost 8 bases, with 16 bases spanning the gap. The V gene's germline CDR1 is DFQATT and CDR2 SNEGSKA (reference sequence). CDR3 size: 14 residues. As DNA, the CDR3 is TGCAGTGCTAGGCGAAGGCAGTTGGAAGAAAAACTGTTTTTT. Amino acid sequence: CSARRRQLEEKLFF.

The chain is built from TRBV12-5 and TRBJ1-2; 9 bases match TRBD1. Germline V CDR1 and CDR2: LGHNT, FRNRAP. V shed 4 bases, J shed 8 bases, and the junction held 5 bases outside the gene matches. The CDR3 runs 13 residues. The CDR3 DNA reads TGTGCTAGTGGTTGGGGACAGGGTTACGGCTACACCTTC. This codes for CASGWGQGYGYTF.

The table lists this clonotype with many counts. The rearrangement uses TRBV7-2 and TRBJ2-3, with TRBD2 matching over 7 bases. Losses at the gene ends were 4 bases for V and 0 bases for J; bases not matched to a gene: 4. CDR1 and CDR2 (germline): SGHTA, FQGNSA. The CDR3 runs 15 residues. DNA for the CDR3: TGTGCCAGCAGCTCCGGACTAGGAAGCACAGATACGCAGTATTTT. Residues: CASSSGLGSTDTQYF.

This clonotype was picked up a small number of times. The rearrangement uses TRBV6-2 or TRBV6-3 and TRBJ2-5; no firm D call. Per germline, CDR1 MNHEY and CDR2 SVGEGT. The V and J ends lost 0 bases and 13 bases respectively, with 15 bases between them. The CDR3 runs to 13 residues. The CDR3 loop is CASSYSTLPSRYF. CDR3 DNA sequence: TGTGCCAGCAGTTACTCAACTCTTCCCTCGAGGTACTTC.

Comments on this clonotype: The germline gene is not matched at one end of the junction; a read error may be the cause. The chain's CDR3 is CASSPGTGNSGYTIYF. The DNA for the CDR3 is TGTGCCAGCAGCCCCGGGACAGGGAACAGTGGATACACCATATATTTT. The chain couples TRBV2 to TRBJ1-3, with 9 bases matching TRBD1. Germline V gene lookup returns CDR1 SNHLY and CDR2 FYNNEI. This CDR3 has 16 residues.

This clonotype was observed many times. The chain carries TRBV7-2 and TRBJ2-3, with D perhaps matching TRBD2 (5 bases). Germline-derived CDR1 and CDR2 are SGHTA and FQGNSA. The CDR3 length is 15 residues. The V end lost 0 bases, the J end lost 3 bases, and 10 bases lay between the germline ends. The CDR3 region is CASSLALLGTDTQYF. CDR3 DNA: TGTGCCAGCAGCTTAGCCTTACTAGGGACAGATACGCAGTATTTT.

This clonotype has at least ten counts. CDR3 in DNA: TGTGCCAGCAGCCGGGGCGGGAACACTGAAGCTTTCTTT. It translates to CASSRGGNTEAFF. The genes are TRBV7-2 and TRBJ1-1; D is perhaps TRBD1 (5 bases). Per the germline V gene, CDR1 is SGHTA and CDR2 is FQGNSA. The CDR3 length is 13 residues. Between the trimmed V and J ends, which lost 5 bases and 1 base, there was a span of 8 bases.